Described below is a single T cell receptor beta chain sequence and its context. The antigen it recognizes is unknown. No base qualities exist here, and no much larger clone lies one base off it. The time point label for this specimen denotes: baseline before first vaccination. Vaccinee samples were obtained from the UK trials COV001 and COV002, which included a single-blind randomized controlled phase 2/3 trial of AZD1222 (ChAdOx1 nCoV-19) in healthy adults. For TCRbeta chain sequencing, PBMC samples were collected from trial participants at day 0 and at day 28 after the second dose. The CDR3 regions of human TCRbeta chains were analyzed by immunosequencing. In the paper's pipeline: TCRs in the repertoires were compared against a reference library of SARS-CoV-2-specific TCRs that had been generated with the MIRA antigen-specificity platform. Breadth meant the fraction of unique TCRs that were SARS-CoV-2-associated, whereas depth meant the fraction of total T cells that were SARS-CoV-2-associated. Each spike-specific TCR was assigned to its reactive spike region and to a CD4 or CD8 class using the MIRA data. Log10-transformed breadth and depth values were compared by one-way ANOVA with Sidak's multiple comparisons tests. TCRdb stores this immuneACCESS table with in-frame sequences only. Part of the clones is absent; in the studies checked, under half of the shortfall reflects unresolved V genes, and no reason is known for the rest. V, J and clone size derive from that table, while D and trimming were established from the DNA sequence. The table for this sample lists 100,000 to 150,000 clones; roughly nine tenths of them were counted only once. The top ten hold about 6% of the sample.

The data were obtained in a study of T cell responses to AZD1222 COVID-19 vaccine (dated by TCRdb to the early 2020s). In terms of the full investigation: AZD1222 recipients whose second dose came at about 4 weeks and those whose second dose came at about 12 weeks were combined into one group, since spike-specific TCR depth and breadth did not differ between the two schedules. A total of under 250 trial participants underwent TCR sequencing, of whom roughly 210 had received two doses of AZD1222 and some 25 had received two doses of the MenACWY control vaccine. Trial participants were enrolled into age subgroups of 18-55, 56-69 and 70-plus years, which contained approximately 150, 28 and 58 TCR-sequenced participants, respectively. Results the study describes overall, beyond this receptor: After two AZD1222 doses, both the breadth and the depth of spike-specific TCRs were significantly higher than at day 0 and than in MenACWY recipients. Conclusions about previously exposed vaccinees are limited, since just a handful of AZD1222 recipients were seropositive for SARS-CoV-2 at baseline. Because no samples from the day 14 peak response were available, repertoires could be characterized only after the peak T cell response. In the small 56-69-year group, the increase in depth fell short of significance, most likely because of low power. Reportedly, close to half of the unique spike-specific TCRs recognized epitopes lying outside the regions that are mutated in the B.1.351 and B.1.1.7 variants. The vaccine-associated CD4 TCRs covered the entire spike protein, and the dominant responses fell in regions 160-218 and 743-854. Most participants were white British and females outnumbered males, and the authors suggested that clonal diversity may have been underestimated.

V is clipped by 3 bases and J by 5 bases, and the sequence between their germline boundaries is 16 bases long. The CDR3, from cysteine to phenylalanine, totals 15 residues. Just the 45-base CDR3 DNA is kept, in frame starting at base 1. CDR1 and CDR2 (MNHNS, SASEGT) derive from the germline V gene. The sequence derives from an adult in good health. This material consisted of peripheral blood, taken on day 0 of AZD1222 vaccination. The rearrangement combines TRBV6-1 with TRBJ1-2; the D gene identity is not certain. Here the CDR3 is given as CASSDWGLLSYGYTF. The DNA sequence is as follows: TGTGCCAGCAGTGATTGGGGTCTTCTTAGTTATGGCTACACCTTC.